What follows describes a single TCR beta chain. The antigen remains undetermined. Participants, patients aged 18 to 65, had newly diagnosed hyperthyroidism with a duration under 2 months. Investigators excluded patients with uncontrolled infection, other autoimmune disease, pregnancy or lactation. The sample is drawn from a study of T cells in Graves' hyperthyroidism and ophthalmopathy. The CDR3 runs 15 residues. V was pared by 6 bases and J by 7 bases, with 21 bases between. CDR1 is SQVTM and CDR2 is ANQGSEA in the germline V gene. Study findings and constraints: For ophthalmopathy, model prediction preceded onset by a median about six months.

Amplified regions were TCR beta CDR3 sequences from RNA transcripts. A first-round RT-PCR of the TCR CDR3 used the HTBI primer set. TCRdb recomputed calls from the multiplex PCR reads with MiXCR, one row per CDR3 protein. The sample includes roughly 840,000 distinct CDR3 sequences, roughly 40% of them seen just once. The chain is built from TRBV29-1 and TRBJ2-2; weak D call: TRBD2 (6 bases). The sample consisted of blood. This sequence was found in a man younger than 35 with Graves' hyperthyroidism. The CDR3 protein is CSVGDSLTTGGELFF. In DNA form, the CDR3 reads TGCAGCGTGGGGGACTCCCTTACAACTGGCGGGGAGCTGTTTTTT.